This TCR beta chain was identified in a study of human T cells and chemical hapten exposure. Germline V CDR1 and CDR2: SGHTA, FQGNSA. Trimming took 5 bases from V and 5 from J, leaving 12 bases between them. The CDR3 extends over 14 amino acids. Remarks on this clonotype: Its antigen is not known.

Study findings and constraints: Expanded TCRs made up significantly more big CDR3 similarity clusters than controls did. Donors' alopecia may make their immune response differ from healthy people's. TCRs exceeding a frequency of 1 in 1000 stayed unchanged under DPC sensitization.

One entry per CDR3 protein results from TCRdb running MiXCR on the RACE reads. The sample contains roughly 380,000 distinct CDR3 sequences, more than 5% of which appear only once. The time point is: patch test 2, 6 weeks after DPC sensitization. Specified treatment: therapeutic diphenylcyclopropenone sensitization with weekly scalp DPC. Donation of samples came from alopecia patients who were 18 to 70 years old and suitable for DPC. Specimen: whole blood, collected in connection with sensitization to the hapten diphenylcyclopropenone (DPC). V is TRBV7-2 and J is TRBJ2-2; D remains ambiguous. This TCR came from a woman younger than 35 with alopecia areata. Some clones in this sample may be carry-over from other donors' samples. The CDR3 bases are TGTGCCAGCAGCGCTCACCAAGAAACCGGGGAGCTGTTTTTT. Its translation is CASSAHQETGELFF.